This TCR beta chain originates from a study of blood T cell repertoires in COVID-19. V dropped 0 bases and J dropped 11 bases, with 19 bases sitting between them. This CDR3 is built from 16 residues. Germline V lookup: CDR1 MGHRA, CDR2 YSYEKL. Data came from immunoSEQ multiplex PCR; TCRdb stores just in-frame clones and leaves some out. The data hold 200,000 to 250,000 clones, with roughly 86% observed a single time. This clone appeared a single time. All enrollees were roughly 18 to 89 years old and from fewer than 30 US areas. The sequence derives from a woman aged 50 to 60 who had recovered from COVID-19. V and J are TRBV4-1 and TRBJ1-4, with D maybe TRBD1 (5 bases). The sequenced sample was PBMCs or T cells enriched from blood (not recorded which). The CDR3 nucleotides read TGCGCCAGCAGCCAAGATATAGAACAGGCGGCGGCGAAACTGTTTTTT. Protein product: CASSQDIEQAAAKLFF.